The 17 T cell receptor beta chains in this list originate from one sample, sequenced in a study of Graves' ophthalmopathy and Graves' hyperthyroidism. RNA transcripts provided the template for amplifying TCR beta CDR3 regions. First-round RT-PCR employed HTBI primers, with a second-round multiplex PCR after it. Each CDR3 protein is one row after TCRdb ran MiXCR on the multiplex PCR reads. Among almost 750,000 distinct CDR3 sequences, around 40% were seen once, and the ten largest hold roughly 45%. Sequences were obtained from peripheral blood. These receptors were taken from an adult man with Graves' ophthalmopathy.

This sequence joins TRBV29-1 and TRBJ1-5, with D maybe TRBD1 (6 bases). Per the germline V gene, CDR1 is SQVTM and CDR2 is ANQGSEA. The CDR3 runs to 12 residues. Trimming took off 8 bases at V and 2 bases at J, with 10 bases between the two ends. The CDR3 sequence is CSLAGGNQPQHF. The CDR3 DNA sequence: TGCAGCTTGGCAGGGGGCAATCAGCCCCAGCATTTT.

This sequence joins TRBV20-1 and TRBJ1-6; perhaps TRBD1 as D (6 bases). V was trimmed by 6 bases and J by 10 bases, leaving 13 bases between them. The CDR3 runs to 12 residues. Germline V lookup: CDR1 DFQATT, CDR2 SNEGSKA (reference sequence). As DNA, the CDR3 is TGCAGTGCCCTAAGGGGGGACTCACCCCTCCACTTT. It encodes CSALRGDSPLHF.

This clonotype appeared a few times. The CDR3 nucleotides are TGTGCCAGCAGCCCATACGCTGCAGGGAACACCGGGGAGCTGTTTTTT. Translated, it gives CASSPYAAGNTGELFF. The chain joins TRBV7-9 to TRBJ2-2; D gene uncertain. This CDR3 region has 16 residues. V was shortened by 5 bases and J by 1 base, with 14 bases between the two germline ends. CDR1 SEHNR and CDR2 FQNEAQ come from the germline V gene (reference sequence).

The gene calls are TRBV2 and TRBJ2-7, with 15 positions matching TRBD2. Trimming removed 6 bases from V and 1 base from J; junction bases left unmatched: 7. CDR3 length: 17 residues. Germline CDR1 and CDR2: SNHLY and FYNNEI. The CDR3 here is CASRLGLAGGSSYEQYF. CDR3 in DNA: TGTGCCAGCAGACTCGGACTAGCGGGGGGGTCATCCTACGAGCAGTACTTC.

This clonotype was seen a handful of times. V and J are TRBV7-9 and TRBJ2-5; 7 bases align to TRBD1. The germline V gene has CDR1 SEHNR and CDR2 FQNEAQ (reference sequence). The CDR3 consists of 13 residues. The V segment lost 5 bases and the J segment 4 bases; nucleotides outside the gene matches: 4. In nucleotides, the CDR3 is TGTGCCAGCAGCGCCCGGGACAGAGAGACCCAGTACTTC. Translating it yields CASSARDRETQYF.

This clonotype appeared a few times. The CDR3: CASSADLGGGEQYF. The CDR3, as DNA: TGTGCCAGCAGCGCAGACCTCGGGGGGGGCGAGCAGTACTTC. The chain is built from TRBV7-9 and TRBJ2-7, with 8 bases matching TRBD2. J lost 6 bases, V lost 5 bases, and 9 bases had no gene match. This CDR3 contains 14 residues. Germline V gives CDR1 SEHNR, CDR2 FQNEAQ (reference sequence). Complete variable domain (other parts from reference TRBV7-9 and TRBJ2-7): DTGVSQNPRHKITKRGQNVTFRCDPISEHNRLYWYRQTLGQGPEFLTYFQNEAQLEKSRLLSDRFSAERPKGSFSTLEIQRTEQGDSAMYLCASSADLGGGEQYFGPGTRLTVT.

This chain uses TRBV12-3 or TRBV12-4 with TRBJ1-2; unclear D gene. The CDR3 consists of 12 residues. V lost 7 bases, J lost 4 bases, and 10 bases lay in between. The CDR3 DNA follows: TGTGCCAGCACCAAGACACTCTATGGCTACACCTTC. This gives the protein CASTKTLYGYTF.

The J gene is TRBJ1-2, the V gene TRBV15, with D possibly TRBD1 on 6 matching bases. V was cut by 1 base and J by 7 bases, with 13 bases left in between. CDR1 and CDR2 (germline): LNHNV, YYDKDF (reference sequence). This CDR3 is 14 amino acids long. For the CDR3, the DNA is TGTGCCACCAGCAGAGGGACAGCTAATGGTGGCTACACCTTC. Its translation: CATSRGTANGGYTF.

On this clonotype: At one of its ends the junction is not consistent with the germline gene, which may arise from a read error. V is TRBV10-2 and J is TRBJ2-6; TRBD1 matches at 12 bases. Per the germline V gene, CDR1 is WSHSY and CDR2 is SAAADI. This CDR3 has 17 amino acids. The CDR3 region is CASARDRGLDGANVLTF. The DNA for the CDR3 is TGTGCCAGCGCTAGGGACAGGGGGCTTGACGGGGCCAACGTCCTGACTTTC.

This clonotype was seen many times. J is TRBJ2-7 and V is TRBV15; no definite D call. CDR3 length equals 16 residues. The germline V and J ends were trimmed by 5 bases and 0 bases, with 17 bases remaining between them. Looked up from germline, CDR1 is LNHNV and CDR2 is YYDKDF (reference sequence). The CDR3 loop is CATSLGGTSSSYEQYF. CDR3 in DNA: TGTGCCACCAGCCTCGGCGGCACATCGAGCTCCTACGAGCAGTACTTC.

The chain joins TRBV4-1 to TRBJ1-6; the D is unclear. The V gene's germline CDR1 is MGHRA and CDR2 YSYEKL. The CDR3 extends over 17 amino acids. V dropped 1 base and J dropped 1 base, with 11 bases sitting between them. CDR3 DNA: TGCGCCAGCAGCCAAGTGGTGGACGGGTCCTATAATTCACCCCTCCACTTT. Amino acids: CASSQVVDGSYNSPLHF.

A few counts support this clonotype. The CDR3 nucleotides read TGCGCCAGCAGTTCTCCCTCTGCCGGTCACCAAGAGACCCAGTACTTC. Encoded protein: CASSSPSAGHQETQYF. The genes are TRBV5-1 and TRBJ2-5; D remains unclear. Germline values: CDR1 SGHRS, CDR2 YFSETQ. Deletions cut 5 bases from V and 0 bases from J, with 17 bases between. The CDR3 totals 16 residues.

J is TRBJ2-5 and V is TRBV7-3, with 9 bases matching TRBD2. Germline lookup yields CDR1 SGHTA and CDR2 FQGTGA. The CDR3 consists of 16 residues. Losses at the gene ends were 3 bases for V and 1 base for J; bases not matched to a gene: 6. The CDR3 sequence: CASSLEASGAQETQYF. In nucleotides, the CDR3 is TGTGCCAGCAGCTTGGAGGCTAGCGGGGCCCAAGAGACCCAGTACTTC.

This clonotype was seen ten or more times. The V and J genes are TRBV11-2 and TRBJ1-1; D is ambiguous. V was cut by 2 bases and J by 3 bases, with 10 bases left in between. Looked up from germline, CDR1 is SGHAT and CDR2 is FQNNGV. The CDR3 sequence is 14 residues long. The CDR3 coding sequence is TGTGCCAGCAGCTTAAAGGGCAAGCACACTGAAGCTTTCTTT. Its protein is CASSLKGKHTEAFF.

This clonotype was detected a few times. This sequence joins TRBV4-1 and TRBJ1-1, with 7 bases that match TRBD1. The CDR3 runs to 16 residues. Germline-derived CDR1 and CDR2 are MGHRA and YSYEKL. Germline trimming cut 4 bases from V and 1 base from J; bases unmatched to any gene: 9. DNA for the CDR3: TGCGCCAGCAGCCGAAGCGGAGGGACAGCGAACACTGAAGCTTTCTTT. This codes for CASSRSGGTANTEAFF.

The rearrangement links TRBV9 to TRBJ2-7; no clear D. From germline, CDR1 is SGDLS and CDR2 YYNGEE. Trimming removed 2 bases from V and 0 bases from J, with 15 bases in between. CDR3 length: 16 residues. For the CDR3, the DNA is TGTGCCAGCAGCGTGTCAGACCCCCCTGGCTCCTACGAGCAGTACTTC. It is translated as CASSVSDPPGSYEQYF.

The CDR3 sequence is CATSDQDRGPYNQPQHF. In DNA, the CDR3 is TGTGCCACCAGCGACCAGGACAGGGGGCCTTACAATCAGCCCCAGCATTTT. The chain couples TRBV24-1 to TRBJ1-5; 11 bases are a match to TRBD1. Germline CDR1 KGHDR, CDR2 SFDVKD. V lost 7 bases and J lost 3; bases outside the gene matches: 10. This CDR3 region has 17 residues.